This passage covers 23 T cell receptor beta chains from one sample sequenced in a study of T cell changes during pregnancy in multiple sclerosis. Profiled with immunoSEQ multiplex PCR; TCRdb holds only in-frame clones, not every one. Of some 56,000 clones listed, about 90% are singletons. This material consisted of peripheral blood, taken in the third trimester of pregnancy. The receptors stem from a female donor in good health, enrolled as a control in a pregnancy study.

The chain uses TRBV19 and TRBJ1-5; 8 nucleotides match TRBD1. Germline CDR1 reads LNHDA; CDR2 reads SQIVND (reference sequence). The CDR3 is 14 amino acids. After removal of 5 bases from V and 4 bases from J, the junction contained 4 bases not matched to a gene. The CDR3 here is CASSGGTGNQPQHF. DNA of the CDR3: TGTGCCAGTAGTGGAGGGACAGGTAATCAGCCCCAGCATTTT.

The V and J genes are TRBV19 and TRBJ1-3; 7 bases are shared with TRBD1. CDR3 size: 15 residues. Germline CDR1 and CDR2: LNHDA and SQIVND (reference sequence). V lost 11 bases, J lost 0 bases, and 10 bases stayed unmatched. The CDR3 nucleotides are TGTGCCGTCAGACAGGGTGCCAGCTCTGGAAACACCATATATTTT. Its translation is CAVRQGASSGNTIYF.

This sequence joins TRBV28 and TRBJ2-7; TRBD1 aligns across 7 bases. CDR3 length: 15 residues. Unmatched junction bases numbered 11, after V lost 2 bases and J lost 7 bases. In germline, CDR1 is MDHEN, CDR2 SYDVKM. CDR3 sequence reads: CASSLLSLQGSEQYF. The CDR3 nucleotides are TGTGCCAGCAGTTTACTTTCCTTACAGGGGAGTGAGCAGTACTTC.

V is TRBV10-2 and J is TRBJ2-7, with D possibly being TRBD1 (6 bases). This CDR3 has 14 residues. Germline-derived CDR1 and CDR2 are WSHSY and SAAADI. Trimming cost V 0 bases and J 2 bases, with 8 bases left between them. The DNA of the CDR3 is TGCGCCAGCAGTGAGTCGTGGGGGCCCTACGAGCAGTACTTC. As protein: CASSESWGPYEQYF.

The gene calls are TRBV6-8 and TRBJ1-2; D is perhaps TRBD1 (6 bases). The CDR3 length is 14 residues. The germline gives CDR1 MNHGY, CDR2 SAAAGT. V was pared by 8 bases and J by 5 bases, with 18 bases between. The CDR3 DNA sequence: TGTGCCAGCCATCGGCCGACAGGTGATTATGGCTACACCTTC. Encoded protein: CASHRPTGDYGYTF.

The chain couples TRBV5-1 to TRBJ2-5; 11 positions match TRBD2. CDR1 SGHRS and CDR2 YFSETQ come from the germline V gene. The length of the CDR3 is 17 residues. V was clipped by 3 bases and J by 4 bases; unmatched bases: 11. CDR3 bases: TGCGCCAGCAGCTGGTCCTGGACTAGCGGGCCCGGAGAGACCCAGTACTTC. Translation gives CASSWSWTSGPGETQYF.

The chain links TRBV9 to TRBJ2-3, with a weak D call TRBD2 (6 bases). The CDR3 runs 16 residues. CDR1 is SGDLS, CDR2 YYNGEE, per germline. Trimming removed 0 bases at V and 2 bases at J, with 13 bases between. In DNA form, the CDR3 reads TGTGCCAGCAGCGTAGGGGGGGAACCGATCACAGATACGCAGTATTTT. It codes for CASSVGGEPITDTQYF.

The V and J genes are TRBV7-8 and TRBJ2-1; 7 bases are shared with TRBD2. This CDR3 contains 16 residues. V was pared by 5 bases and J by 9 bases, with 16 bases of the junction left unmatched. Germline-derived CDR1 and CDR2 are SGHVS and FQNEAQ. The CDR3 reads CASSPTRGGSGGEQFF. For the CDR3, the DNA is TGTGCCAGCAGCCCCACTCGGGGCGGGAGTGGAGGTGAGCAGTTCTTC.

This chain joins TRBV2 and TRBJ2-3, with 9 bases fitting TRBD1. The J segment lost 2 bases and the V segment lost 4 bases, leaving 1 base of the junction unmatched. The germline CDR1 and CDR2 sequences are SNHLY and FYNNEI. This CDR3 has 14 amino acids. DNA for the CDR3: TGTGCCAGCAGTGGACAGGGGGACACAGATACGCAGTATTTT. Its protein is CASSGQGDTDTQYF.

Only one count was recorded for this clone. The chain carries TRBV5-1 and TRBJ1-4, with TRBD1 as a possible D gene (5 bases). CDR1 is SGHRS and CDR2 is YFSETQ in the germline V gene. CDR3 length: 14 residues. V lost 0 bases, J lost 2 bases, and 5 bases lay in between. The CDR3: CASSLAGTNEKLFF. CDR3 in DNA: TGCGCCAGCAGCTTGGCAGGGACTAATGAAAAACTGTTTTTT.

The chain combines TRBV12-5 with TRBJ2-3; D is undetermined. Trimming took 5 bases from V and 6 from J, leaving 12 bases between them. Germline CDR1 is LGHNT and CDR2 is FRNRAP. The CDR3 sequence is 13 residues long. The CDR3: CASGAMTRDTQYF. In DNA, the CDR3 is TGTGCTAGTGGTGCAATGACCAGGGATACGCAGTATTTT.

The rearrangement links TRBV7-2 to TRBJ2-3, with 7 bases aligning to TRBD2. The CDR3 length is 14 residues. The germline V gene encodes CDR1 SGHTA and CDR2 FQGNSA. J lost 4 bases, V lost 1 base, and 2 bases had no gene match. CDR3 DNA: TGTGCCAGCAGCTTAGGGGGGGGAGCAGATACGCAGTATTTT. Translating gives CASSLGGGADTQYF.

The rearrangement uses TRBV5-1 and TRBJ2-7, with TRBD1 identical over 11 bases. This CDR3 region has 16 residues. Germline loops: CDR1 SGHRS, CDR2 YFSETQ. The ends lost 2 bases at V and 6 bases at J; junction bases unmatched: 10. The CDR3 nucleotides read TGCGCCAGCAGCTTTTTTTCCGGGACAGGGGGACGCGAGCAGTACTTC. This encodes CASSFFSGTGGREQYF.

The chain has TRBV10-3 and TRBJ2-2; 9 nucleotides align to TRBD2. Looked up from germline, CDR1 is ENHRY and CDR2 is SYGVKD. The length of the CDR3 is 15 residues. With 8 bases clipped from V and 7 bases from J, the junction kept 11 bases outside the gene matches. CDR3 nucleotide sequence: TGTGCCATCGGCGGGGGTAGCGGGAGCCTCGGGGAGCTGTTTTTT. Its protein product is CAIGGGSGSLGELFF.

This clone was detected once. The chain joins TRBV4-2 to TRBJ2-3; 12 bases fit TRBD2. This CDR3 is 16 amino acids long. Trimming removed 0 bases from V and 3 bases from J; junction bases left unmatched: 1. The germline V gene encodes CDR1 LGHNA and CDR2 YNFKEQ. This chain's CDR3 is CASSQELAGGTDTQYF. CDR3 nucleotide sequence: TGTGCCAGCAGCCAAGAACTAGCGGGGGGAACAGATACGCAGTATTTT.

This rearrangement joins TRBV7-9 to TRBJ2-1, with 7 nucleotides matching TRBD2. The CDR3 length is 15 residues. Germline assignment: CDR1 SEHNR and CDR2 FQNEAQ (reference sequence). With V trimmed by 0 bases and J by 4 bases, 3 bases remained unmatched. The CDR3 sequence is CASSLAEGLYNEQFF. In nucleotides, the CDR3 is TGTGCCAGCAGCTTAGCGGAGGGACTATACAATGAGCAGTTCTTC. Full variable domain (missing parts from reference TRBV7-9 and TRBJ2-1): DTGVSQNPRHKITKRGQNVTFRCDPISEHNRLYWYRQTLGQGPEFLTYFQNEAQLEKSRLLSDRFSAERPKGSFSTLEIQRTEQGDSAMYLCASSLAEGLYNEQFFGPGTRLTVL.

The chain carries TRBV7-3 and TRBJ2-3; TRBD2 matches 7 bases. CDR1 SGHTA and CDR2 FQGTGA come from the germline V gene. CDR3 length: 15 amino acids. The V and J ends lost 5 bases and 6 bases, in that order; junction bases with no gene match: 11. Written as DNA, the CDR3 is TGTGCCAGCAGCCCTCGGGGGAGGGAAGCCGATACGCAGTATTTT. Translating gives CASSPRGREADTQYF.

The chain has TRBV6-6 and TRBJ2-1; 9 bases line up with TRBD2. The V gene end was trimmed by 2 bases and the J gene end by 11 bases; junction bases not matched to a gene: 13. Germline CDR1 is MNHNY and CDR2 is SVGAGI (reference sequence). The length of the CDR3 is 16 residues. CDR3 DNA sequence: TGTGCCAGCAGTTACCCTAGCGGGAACCGTGGGGGTAAGCAGTTCTTC. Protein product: CASSYPSGNRGGKQFF.

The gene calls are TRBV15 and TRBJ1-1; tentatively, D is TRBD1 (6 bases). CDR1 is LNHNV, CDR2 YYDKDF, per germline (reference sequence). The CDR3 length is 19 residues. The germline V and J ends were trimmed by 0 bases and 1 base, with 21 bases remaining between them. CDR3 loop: CATSRDLGRTALGNTEAFF. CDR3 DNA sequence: TGTGCCACCAGCAGAGATCTCGGGCGGACAGCCCTAGGGAACACTGAAGCTTTCTTT.

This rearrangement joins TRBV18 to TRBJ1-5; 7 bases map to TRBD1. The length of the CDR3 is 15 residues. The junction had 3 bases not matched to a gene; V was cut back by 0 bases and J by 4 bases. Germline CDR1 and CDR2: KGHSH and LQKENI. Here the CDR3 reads CASSPPGQNNQPQHF. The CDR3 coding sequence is TGTGCCAGCTCACCACCGGGACAGAATAATCAGCCCCAGCATTTT.

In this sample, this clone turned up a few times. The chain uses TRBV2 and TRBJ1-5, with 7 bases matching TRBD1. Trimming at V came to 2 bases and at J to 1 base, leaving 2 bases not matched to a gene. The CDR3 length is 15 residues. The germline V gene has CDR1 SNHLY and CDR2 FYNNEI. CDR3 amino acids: CASSETGESNQPQHF. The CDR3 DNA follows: TGTGCCAGCAGTGAAACAGGGGAGAGCAATCAGCCCCAGCATTTT.

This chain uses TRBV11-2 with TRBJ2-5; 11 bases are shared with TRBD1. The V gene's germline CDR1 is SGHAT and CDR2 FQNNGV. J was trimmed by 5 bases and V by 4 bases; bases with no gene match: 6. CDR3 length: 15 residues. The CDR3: CASSSDRGREETQYF. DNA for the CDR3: TGTGCCAGCAGCTCGGACAGGGGGCGTGAGGAGACCCAGTACTTC.

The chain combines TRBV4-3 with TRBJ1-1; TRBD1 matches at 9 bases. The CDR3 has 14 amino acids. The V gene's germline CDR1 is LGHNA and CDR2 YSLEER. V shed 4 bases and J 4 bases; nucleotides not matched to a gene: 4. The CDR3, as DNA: TGCGCCAGCAGCCCCGGACAGGGGATCACTGAAGCTTTCTTT. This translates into CASSPGQGITEAFF.